This TCR beta chain was sequenced during a study of T cells in Graves' hyperthyroidism and ophthalmopathy. General observations from the study: The model anticipated ophthalmopathy a median about six months pre-onset.

From RNA transcripts, TCR beta CDR3 regions were amplified. The primer set for the first-round RT-PCR of the TCR CDR3 was HTBI. TCRdb used MiXCR to reprocess the multiplex PCR reads, holding one entry per CDR3 protein. The sample holds around 520,000 distinct CDR3 sequences; about 15% are singletons and the top ten take 11% to 15%. As regards this clonotype: Its antigen is undetermined.

The CDR3 is 14 amino acids. Between the trimmed V and J ends, which lost 6 bases and 0 bases, there was a span of 7 bases. Germline values: CDR1 SGHRS, CDR2 YFSETQ. The gene calls are TRBV5-1 and TRBJ2-6; no firm D call. The material sequenced was blood. The clonotype originates from a woman in her thirties or forties with Graves' hyperthyroidism. DNA of the CDR3: TGCGCCAGCAAGGTGAACTCTGGGGCCAACGTCCTGACTTTC. It is translated as CASKVNSGANVLTF. The full variable domain, in which reference TRBV5-1 and TRBJ2-6 provide the parts outside the CDR3, is KAGVTQTPRYLIKTRGQQVTLSCSPISGHRSVSWYQQTPGQGLQFLFEYFSETQRNKGNFPGRFSGRQFSNSRSEMNVSTLELGDSALYLCASKVNSGANVLTFGAGSRLTVL.